This entry lists 17 T cell receptor beta chains sequenced from one sample in a study of blood T cell repertoires in COVID-19. The assay was immunoSEQ multiplex PCR, and TCRdb's table has in-frame clones only and misses some. Altogether some 120,000 clones are present, more than 75% being singletons, with the ten largest covering around 3.6%. The sequenced sample was peripheral blood. Every receptor here comes from a man aged 50 or older with active COVID-19.

The chain's CDR3 is CASSRGGRRGQPQHF. CDR3 coding DNA: TGTGCCAGCAGCAGGGGGGGGCGTAGAGGTCAGCCCCAGCATTTT. The rearrangement joins TRBV5-8 to TRBJ1-5, with a possible D match to TRBD1 (6 bases). The CDR3 is 15 amino acids. V lost 4 bases, J lost 6 bases, and 17 bases lay in between. Germline values: CDR1 SGHTS, CDR2 YDEGEE.

This clone was seen just once. The chain carries TRBV27 and TRBJ1-1; 12 bases line up with TRBD1. This CDR3 contains 16 residues. With 6 bases clipped from V and 4 bases from J, the junction kept 9 bases outside the gene matches. CDR1 is MNHEY, CDR2 SMNVEV, per germline (reference sequence). The CDR3 region is CASRTGTGGLVTEAFF. The CDR3 bases are TGTGCCAGCAGGACAGGGACAGGGGGCTTAGTCACTGAAGCTTTCTTT.

This chain links TRBV19 with TRBJ1-1, with D tentatively TRBD1 (5 bases). Per the germline V gene, CDR1 is LNHDA and CDR2 is SQIVND (reference sequence). This CDR3 spans 14 amino acids. Deletions cut 2 bases from V and 4 bases from J, with 11 bases between. CDR3 nucleotide sequence: TGTGCCAGTAGTATAAGGCAGGGTGGCACTGAAGCTTTCTTT. Protein sequence: CASSIRQGGTEAFF.

The gene calls are TRBV24-1 and TRBJ2-5; tentatively, D is TRBD1 (6 bases). In germline, CDR1 is KGHDR, CDR2 SFDVKD. The CDR3 runs to 11 residues. With 10 bases removed from V and 2 bases from J, the gap between germline ends came to 7 bases. The CDR3 DNA sequence: TGTGCCACGGGACAACAAGAGACCCAGTACTTC. It codes for CATGQQETQYF.

The chain recombines TRBV6-5 with TRBJ1-2, with D possibly TRBD1 on 5 matching bases. CDR1 MNHEY and CDR2 SVGAGI come from the germline V gene. CDR3 size: 14 residues. Between the trimmed V and J ends, which lost 0 bases and 8 bases, there was a span of 13 bases. CDR3 residues: CASSYSGGGSGYTF. CDR3 nucleotides: TGTGCCAGCAGTTACTCGGGCGGGGGTTCCGGCTACACCTTC.

The chain carries TRBV2 and TRBJ1-2; no firm D call. CDR3 length: 12 amino acids. Trimming pared 7 bases from V and 4 bases from J, leaving 10 bases between. Germline V lookup: CDR1 SNHLY, CDR2 FYNNEI. The CDR3 bases are TGTGCCAGCATAATGGCAAGCTATGGCTACACCTTC. Protein sequence: CASIMASYGYTF. Drawing the rest from reference TRBV2 and TRBJ1-2, the complete variable domain is EPEVTQTPSHQVTQMGQEVILRCVPISNHLYFYWYRQILGQKVEFLVSFYNNEISEKSEIFDDQFSVERPDGSNFTLKIRSTKLEDSAMYFCASIMASYGYTFGSGTRLTVV.

V gene TRBV13 combines with J gene TRBJ2-3; D is possibly TRBD1 (6 bases). Trimming left V 2 bases short and J 2 bases short, with 11 bases between. CDR3 length: 15 amino acids. CDR1 is PRHDT, CDR2 FYEKMQ, per germline (reference sequence). DNA of the CDR3: TGTGCCAGCAGCTTAATAAGGGGGTCCACAGATACGCAGTATTTT. Protein: CASSLIRGSTDTQYF.

V usage is TRBV11-2 and J usage is TRBJ2-7; 9 bases are a match to TRBD1. Losses at the gene ends were 5 bases for V and 2 bases for J; bases not matched to a gene: 19. Germline V gives CDR1 SGHAT, CDR2 FQNNGV. This CDR3 is 19 amino acids long. As DNA, the CDR3 is TGTGCCAGCAGCCCAAGTGGGGCTTTATCGGGACAGGGAGCCTACGAGCAGTACGTC. This translates into CASSPSGALSGQGAYEQYV.

The chain uses TRBV14 and TRBJ1-2; tentatively, D is TRBD1 (6 bases). V was trimmed by 1 base and J by 1 base, leaving 19 bases between them. CDR1 and CDR2 (germline): SGHDN, FVKESK. The length of the CDR3 is 18 residues. CDR3 residues: CASSQGVIPGHRNYGYTF. CDR3 nucleotide sequence: TGTGCCAGCAGCCAAGGGGTCATACCGGGACATCGTAACTATGGCTACACCTTC.

J is TRBJ2-3 and V is TRBV29-1, with a weak D call TRBD1 (5 bases). The germline V gene encodes CDR1 SQVTM and CDR2 ANQGSEA. CDR3 size: 12 residues. Between the trimmed V and J ends, which lost 3 bases and 9 bases, there was a span of 13 bases. The CDR3 DNA follows: TGCAGCGTTGACAACTCAGGGTACACGCAGTATTTT. Residues: CSVDNSGYTQYF.

The rearrangement uses TRBV18 and TRBJ1-1; 7 nucleotides line up with TRBD1. The CDR3 totals 15 residues. CDR1 and CDR2 from the germline V gene are KGHSH and LQKENI. Unmatched junction bases numbered 4, after V lost 3 bases and J lost 0 bases. DNA for the CDR3: TGTGCCAGCTCACCTTCGGGGACAGTGAACACTGAAGCTTTCTTT. Translated: CASSPSGTVNTEAFF.

The chain is built from TRBV5-1 and TRBJ2-3, with TRBD2 matching over 7 bases. The CDR3 has 14 amino acids. V lost 2 bases and J lost 4; bases outside the gene matches: 4. From germline, CDR1 is SGHRS and CDR2 YFSETQ. CDR3 sequence: CASSFFTSADTQYF. The CDR3 bases are TGCGCCAGCAGCTTCTTCACTAGCGCAGATACGCAGTATTTT. The entire variable domain, with the rest obtained from reference TRBV5-1 and TRBJ2-3, is as follows: KAGVTQTPRYLIKTRGQQVTLSCSPISGHRSVSWYQQTPGQGLQFLFEYFSETQRNKGNFPGRFSGRQFSNSRSEMNVSTLELGDSALYLCASSFFTSADTQYFGPGTRLTVL.

The rearrangement uses TRBV5-1 and TRBJ1-2, with TRBD1 matching 7 bases. Germline V gene data show CDR1 as SGHRS and CDR2 as YFSETQ. The CDR3 spans 15 residues. Unmatched junction bases numbered 12, after V lost 4 bases and J lost 6 bases. The CDR3 nucleotides read TGCGCCAGCAGCGCCCAGGGACAGACCTGGGATGGCTACACCTTC. Its translation: CASSAQGQTWDGYTF.

The CDR3 here is CAWKGLDPYEQFF. CDR3 sequence (DNA): TGTGCCTGGAAAGGACTAGATCCCTATGAGCAGTTCTTC. This sequence joins TRBV30 and TRBJ2-1; 7 bases align to TRBD2. The J segment lost 8 bases and the V segment lost 4 bases, leaving 8 bases of the junction unmatched. CDR1 and CDR2 (germline): GTSNPN, SVGIG (reference sequence). The CDR3 covers 13 residues.

This chain connects TRBV5-4 to TRBJ2-3; the match to TRBD2 covers 7 bases. Germline assignment: CDR1 SGHNT and CDR2 YYREEE (reference sequence). The CDR3 runs to 15 residues. J was trimmed by 2 bases and V by 6 bases; bases with no gene match: 9. CDR3 amino acids: CASTAGTKVTDTQYF. The CDR3 coding sequence is TGTGCCAGCACGGCCGGGACTAAGGTCACAGATACGCAGTATTTT.

The chain uses TRBV28 and TRBJ1-3, with 7 nucleotides matching TRBD1. Unmatched junction bases numbered 10, after V lost 3 bases and J lost 5 bases. The CDR3 consists of 16 residues. Germline V gene lookup returns CDR1 MDHEN and CDR2 SYDVKM. As DNA, the CDR3 is TGTGCCAGCAGTTTGTTCCCCCAGGGGGAAAGAAACACCATATATTTT. Its translation is CASSLFPQGERNTIYF.

This clone was observed a single time. The chain combines TRBV5-1 with TRBJ2-5; 7 positions agree with TRBD2. The CDR3 spans 14 residues. Germline lookup yields CDR1 SGHRS and CDR2 YFSETQ. J gave up 4 bases and V 2 bases, and 5 bases lay outside the gene matches. The CDR3 reads CASSLRGGGETQYF. CDR3 DNA: TGCGCCAGCAGCTTAAGGGGCGGGGGAGAGACCCAGTACTTC.